The text below deals with one T cell receptor beta chain. As yet, its antigen is unknown. Germline CDR1 and CDR2: MNHNS and SASEGT. This CDR3 is built from 14 residues. V was clipped by 5 bases and J by 4 bases, with 14 bases between them. This record comes from a study of STAT5B mutations in CD4+ large granular lymphocyte leukemia. Sequencing was at survey level. TCRdb's table, derived via immunoSEQ multiplex PCR, lists solely in-frame clones and lacks some. Of tens of thousands of clones listed, 55% to 75% are singletons. Overall study findings and caveats: Patient CD4-sorted repertoires looked more clonal than healthy CD4+ repertoires, even without putative leukemic clones. Without HLA matching, higher CD4+ than CD8+ T-LGLL clonality could reflect small sample size. 8/27 top patient clones versus 2/35 control clones were TRBV06-family.

Sequencing was performed on CD4+ T cells from blood buffy coats. The source of this sequence is a human donor in good health. The genes are TRBV6-1 and TRBJ1-1, with D uncertain. The CDR3 DNA sequence: TGTGCCAGCAGTATAATTCCTAAGGGCACTGAAGCTTTCTTT. As protein: CASSIIPKGTEAFF.